The 15 T cell receptor beta chains in this list originate from one sample, sequenced in a study of T cell clonality in common variable immunodeficiency. The assay was immunoSEQ multiplex PCR, and TCRdb's table has in-frame clones only and misses some. The table lists 30,000 to 40,000 clones, with no singletons. Sequenced material: peripheral blood mononuclear cells. The receptors derive from a person between 18 and 70 years old in good health.

In its sample, this clone was seen many times. The CDR3 end is not reached by the read, which stops 3 residues before it; the germline J gene fills it in. The rearrangement joins TRBV4-1 to TRBJ2-7, with 8 nucleotides matching TRBD1. V trimming: 4 bases; J trimming: 5 bases; junction bases outside the gene matches: 13. The CDR3 runs 16 residues. Germline-derived CDR1 and CDR2 are MGHRA and YSYEKL. The CDR3 DNA, read in part, is TGCGCCAGCAGCCGCGAGACTCCCGGACAGGGACACGAG. Protein product: CASSRETPGQGHE. The whole CDR3 protein is CASSRETPGQGHEQYF.

Many counts were recorded for this clone. Read coverage stops 3 residues before the CDR3 terminus; the germline J gene supplies the remainder. This rearrangement joins TRBV5-1 to TRBJ2-7, with 9 bases matching TRBD1. V dropped 3 bases and J dropped 6; count of bases not matched to a gene: 7. Germline V gene lookup returns CDR1 SGHRS and CDR2 YFSETQ. The length of the CDR3 is 14 residues. CDR3 protein: CASSYRTGEAEQYF. The CDR3 bases that were read are TGCGCCAGCAGCTACCGGACAGGGGAGGCCGAG.

This clone has a count of ten or more. Coverage ceases 3 residues before the CDR3 finishes, and the germline J gene fills in the end. The rearrangement joins TRBV18 to TRBJ1-2; unclear D gene. There are 14 residues in the CDR3. Looked up from germline, CDR1 is KGHSH and CDR2 is LQKENI. CDR3 loop: CASSPLMGDRGYTF. The sequenced part of the CDR3 DNA is TGTGCCAGCTCACCACTTATGGGCGATCGGGGC.

This clone was counted many times. Partial CDR3 DNA: TGTGCCAGCAGCCCCAGAGCAGGGGGTAAGAGCGAG. Residues: CASSPRAGGKSE. From start to end, the CDR3 is CASSPRAGGKSEQYF. The rearrangement links TRBV5-4 to TRBJ2-7; 7 bases map to TRBD1. The DNA ends 3 residues before the CDR3 does, and the rest of the CDR3 is filled in from the germline J gene. The V gene end was trimmed by 4 bases and the J gene end by 6 bases; junction bases not matched to a gene: 13. Germline assignment: CDR1 SGHNT and CDR2 YYREEE (reference sequence). The CDR3 spans 15 residues.

This clone was counted at least ten times. The CDR3 end is not reached by the read, which stops 3 residues before it; the germline J gene fills it in. J is TRBJ1-2 and V is TRBV30, with a tentative D call TRBD1 (6 bases). The length of the CDR3 is 14 residues. V lost 0 bases, J lost 4 bases, and 12 bases lay in between. Germline V gene data show CDR1 as GTSNPN and CDR2 as SVGIG (reference sequence). CDR3 DNA (partial): TGTGCCTGGAGTGTTGGGGGCAGGAGCTATGGC. Translating it yields CAWSVGGRSYG. The whole CDR3 reads CAWSVGGRSYGYTF.

This clone was picked up many times. The read falls 3 residues short of the CDR3 end, and the missing part is taken from the germline J gene. The V and J genes are TRBV7-8 and TRBJ2-5; perhaps TRBD2 as D (6 bases). Trimming took 1 base from V and 1 from J, leaving 10 bases between them. The CDR3 contains 15 residues. Germline-derived CDR1 and CDR2 are SGHVS and FQNEAQ. This chain's CDR3 is CASSLVGGPQETQYF. CDR3 bases read: TGTGCCAGCAGCTTAGTGGGGGGACCCCAAGAGACC.

This clone was picked up many times. The read is 3 residues too short to cover the CDR3 end, so that end is filled in from the germline J gene. The V and J genes are TRBV19 and TRBJ2-7; 11 bases are a match to TRBD2. After removal of 4 bases from V and 4 bases from J, the junction contained 12 bases not matched to a gene. Looked up from germline, CDR1 is LNHDA and CDR2 is SQIVND (reference sequence). The CDR3 loop spans 17 amino acids. The CDR3 DNA, read in part, is TGTGCCAGTAGTAACCCTCGGACTAGCGGGTTCCCGTACGAG. This translates into CASSNPRTSGFPYE. The whole CDR3 sequence reads CASSNPRTSGFPYEQYF.

As regards this clone: The CDR3 end falls 3 residues outside the read, so it is completed with the germline J gene. The chain recombines TRBV18 with TRBJ1-2; D is unresolved. Germline V gene lookup returns CDR1 KGHSH and CDR2 LQKENI. The CDR3 length is 16 residues. This CDR3 is CASSPPGLAPGNDYTF. CDR3 DNA, as far as it was read: TGTGCCAGCTCACCACCTGGACTAGCTCCGGGCAATGAC.

In its sample, this clone was seen many times. Sequencing ends 3 residues short of the CDR3 end; the germline J gene provides the rest. The V call is TRBV5-1, the J call TRBJ1-5, with 8 bases fitting TRBD1. V was clipped by 0 bases and J by 7 bases; unmatched bases: 6. CDR1 and CDR2 (germline): SGHRS, YFSETQ. The CDR3 runs 15 residues. Incomplete CDR3 DNA: TGCGCCAGCAGCTTGGACGGACAGGGAGGGCAGCCC. Encoded protein: CASSLDGQGGQP. The entire CDR3 sequence reads CASSLDGQGGQPQHF.

This clone was detected many times. Read data end 3 residues before the CDR3 end; the end is taken from the germline J gene. The chain carries TRBV5-1 and TRBJ1-1, with TRBD1 identical over 7 bases. Germline V CDR1 and CDR2: SGHRS, YFSETQ. The CDR3 is 14 residues long. After removal of 4 bases from V and 7 bases from J, the junction contained 10 bases not matched to a gene. CDR3 bases read: TGCGCCAGCAGCGGGAACAGGGGAATGGGTGAA. Protein sequence: CASSGNRGMGE. The complete CDR3 sequence is CASSGNRGMGEAFF.

Ten or more counts support this clone. From the germline J gene comes the end of the CDR3, since the read stops 3 residues before it. This chain uses TRBV19 with TRBJ1-2; 7 bases are a match to TRBD1. Germline assignment: CDR1 LNHDA and CDR2 SQIVND (reference sequence). V trimming: 3 bases; J trimming: 3 bases; junction bases outside the gene matches: 10. CDR3 length equals 16 residues. The CDR3 reads CASSIPRQGRDYGYTF. The covered CDR3 bases are TGTGCCAGTAGTATCCCCCGACAGGGAAGGGACTATGGC.

This clone was seen many times. Partial CDR3 DNA: TGCAGTGCTAGACGGGGGGCGGAGACC. This sequence encodes CSARRGAET. The entire CDR3 sequence reads CSARRGAETQYF. The V gene is TRBV20-1, the J gene TRBJ2-5; the D gene is possibly TRBD2 (7 bases). The sequenced fragment ends 3 residues before the CDR3 boundary, so the rest is inferred from the germline J gene. Germline V gene data show CDR1 as DFQATT and CDR2 as SNEGSKA (reference sequence). V was shortened by 2 bases and J by 5 bases, with 9 bases between the two germline ends. The CDR3 totals 12 residues.

The sample holds many counts of this clone. The read ends 3 residues early relative to the CDR3; the germline J gene fills the gap. This chain joins TRBV14 and TRBJ2-3; 8 bases fit TRBD2. The length of the CDR3 is 16 residues. CDR1 is SGHDN and CDR2 is FVKESK in the germline V gene. The CDR3 sequence is CASSPRTSSSKETQYF. The sequenced part of the CDR3 DNA is TGTGCCAGCAGCCCACGGACTAGCTCCTCTAAAGAGACG.

This clone was counted many times. Read sequence stops 3 residues before the CDR3 end, and the germline J gene provides the missing end. The V gene is TRBV12-3 or TRBV12-4, the J gene TRBJ2-1, with TRBD2 matching 8 bases. The CDR3 consists of 16 residues. After removal of 4 bases from V and 3 bases from J, the junction contained 8 bases not matched to a gene. CDR3 region: CASSSEISGVYNEQFF. The sequenced part of the CDR3 DNA is TGTGCCAGCAGTTCCGAGATTAGCGGGGTCTACAATGAG.

This clone was seen ten or more times. The read ends 3 residues before the CDR3 terminus; that terminus is restored from the germline J gene. This rearrangement joins TRBV2 to TRBJ1-6; 7 nucleotides line up with TRBD1. The germline V gene has CDR1 SNHLY and CDR2 FYNNEI. The CDR3 contains 15 residues. After removal of 6 bases from V and 6 bases from J, the junction contained 8 bases not matched to a gene. The covered CDR3 bases are TGTGCCAGCAGCGTTACGACAGGGACTAATTCACCC. It is translated as CASSVTTGTNSP. The whole CDR3 protein is CASSVTTGTNSPLHF.